These 18 T cell receptor beta chains were sequenced from one sample in a study of blood T cell repertoires in COVID-19. Measured with immunoSEQ multiplex PCR; TCRdb has only the in-frame clones, and not every one. The sample contains 200,000 or so clones, about nine tenths of which appear only once. What was sequenced was peripheral blood. The receptors originated from an elderly man with acute or convalescent COVID-19.

The chain is built from TRBV11-3 and TRBJ1-2; a possible D gene is TRBD1 (5 bases). The V gene lost 5 bases and the J gene lost 3 bases, with 13 bases spanning the gap. The CDR3 totals 14 residues. Germline CDR1 and CDR2: SGHNT and YENEEA. The CDR3 region has the DNA TGTGCCAGCAGCCCTCGACAGACTGACTATGGCTACACCTTC. Its translation is CASSPRQTDYGYTF.

The CDR3 loop reads CASRPQGGGANVLTF. The CDR3 DNA follows: TGCGCCAGCCGACCTCAGGGTGGTGGGGCCAACGTCCTGACTTTC. The chain links TRBV5-1 to TRBJ2-6; weak D call: TRBD1 (5 bases). Per the germline V gene, CDR1 is SGHRS and CDR2 is YFSETQ. This CDR3 is 15 amino acids long. V shed 7 bases and J shed 3 bases, with 14 bases lying between them.

CDR3 in amino acids: CASSRSGQGATGYTF. The CDR3 DNA is TGCGCCAGCAGCCGTTCGGGTCAGGGGGCGACCGGCTACACCTTC. The chain carries TRBV4-1 and TRBJ1-2; 8 bases are shared with TRBD1. The V gene's germline CDR1 is MGHRA and CDR2 YSYEKL. The CDR3 has 15 amino acids. The junction had 12 bases not matched to a gene; V was cut back by 4 bases and J by 8 bases.

This clone was seen just once. This sequence joins TRBV7-2 and TRBJ2-2; possibly TRBD1 for D (5 bases). This CDR3 is built from 16 residues. The ends were cut back, 4 bases at V and 0 bases at J, with 12 bases in the middle. The germline CDR1 and CDR2 sequences are SGHTA and FQGNSA. The CDR3 nucleotides are TGTGCCAGCAGCTCCCTTCTAGGGGCGAACACCGGGGAGCTGTTTTTT. Residues: CASSSLLGANTGELFF. The variable domain in full, completed from reference TRBV7-2 and TRBJ2-2, reads GAGVSQSPSNKVTEKGKDVELRCDPISGHTALYWYRQSLGQGLEFLIYFQGNSAPDKSGLPSDRFSAERTGGSVSTLTIQRTQQEDSAVYLCASSSLLGANTGELFFGEGSRLTVL.

The gene calls are TRBV6-5 and TRBJ1-5; perhaps TRBD1 as D (6 bases). CDR1 and CDR2 (germline): MNHEY, SVGAGI. The ends were cut back, 8 bases at V and 2 bases at J, with 16 bases in the middle. The CDR3 length is 15 residues. CDR3: CASGRGGTGNQPQHF. The CDR3 coding sequence is TGTGCCAGCGGGAGGGGGGGGACGGGCAATCAGCCCCAGCATTTT.

The chain joins TRBV27 to TRBJ2-1, with TRBD2 matching over 7 bases. Germline V gene sequence: CDR1 MNHEY, CDR2 SMNVEV (reference sequence). The CDR3 sequence is 17 residues long. V gave up 3 bases and J gave up 4 bases; unmatched junction bases: 12. The CDR3, as DNA: TGTGCCAGCAGTTTGGGTTCCGGACTAGTTGTATACAATGAGCAGTTCTTC. Amino acids: CASSLGSGLVVYNEQFF.

This chain connects TRBV6-4 to TRBJ1-6, with a tentative D call TRBD1 (5 bases). Germline V gene lookup returns CDR1 MRHNA and CDR2 SNTAGT. V was trimmed by 6 bases and J by 5 bases, leaving 20 bases between them. This CDR3 comprises 17 residues. The CDR3 sequence is CASRGYLRGDDNSPLHF. As DNA, the CDR3 is TGTGCCAGCAGGGGTTATCTTAGGGGTGACGATAATTCACCCCTCCACTTT.

The chain uses TRBV30 and TRBJ1-6; no reliable D call. The V end was cut by 5 bases, the J end by 10 bases, with 15 bases between. Germline V gene data show CDR1 as GTSNPN and CDR2 as SVGIG (reference sequence). CDR3 size: 13 residues. Here the CDR3 reads CAWSDSRGSPLHF. The DNA of the CDR3 is TGTGCCTGGTCTGACTCACGAGGGTCACCCCTCCACTTT. Complete variable domain (other parts from reference TRBV30 and TRBJ1-6): SQTIHQWPATLVQPVGSPLSLECTVEGTSNPNLYWYRQAAGRGLQLLFYSVGIGQISSEVPQNLSASRPQDRQFILSSKKLLLSDSGFYLCAWSDSRGSPLHFGNGTRLTVT.

The rearrangement links TRBV5-1 to TRBJ2-7; 8 bases are shared with TRBD1. CDR1 is SGHRS and CDR2 is YFSETQ in the germline V gene. The ends lost 4 bases at V and 6 bases at J; junction bases unmatched: 9. The CDR3 spans 14 residues. This chain's CDR3 is CASSKGQAASEQYF. CDR3 nucleotides: TGCGCCAGCAGCAAGGGACAGGCTGCGAGCGAGCAGTACTTC. Drawing the rest from reference TRBV5-1 and TRBJ2-7, the complete variable domain is KAGVTQTPRYLIKTRGQQVTLSCSPISGHRSVSWYQQTPGQGLQFLFEYFSETQRNKGNFPGRFSGRQFSNSRSEMNVSTLELGDSALYLCASSKGQAASEQYFGPGTRLTVT.

The J gene is TRBJ2-1, the V gene TRBV7-2; 10 bases line up with TRBD2. Losses at the gene ends were 3 bases for V and 4 bases for J; bases not matched to a gene: 6. There are 16 residues in the CDR3. The germline CDR1 and CDR2 sequences are SGHTA and FQGNSA. The CDR3 DNA reads TGTGCCAGCAGCTTGGCAGCGGGAGGGCCGTACAATGAGCAGTTCTTC. Its protein is CASSLAAGGPYNEQFF. Based on the CDR3 plus reference TRBV7-2 and TRBJ2-1, the full variable domain is GAGVSQSPSNKVTEKGKDVELRCDPISGHTALYWYRQSLGQGLEFLIYFQGNSAPDKSGLPSDRFSAERTGGSVSTLTIQRTQQEDSAVYLCASSLAAGGPYNEQFFGPGTRLTVL.

The chain joins TRBV19 to TRBJ2-7, with unresolved D. CDR1 is LNHDA, CDR2 SQIVND, per germline (reference sequence). The CDR3 runs to 14 residues. V lost 4 bases and J lost 3, with 13 bases in between. The chain's CDR3 is CASSTFLGGYEQYF. The CDR3 coding sequence is TGTGCCAGTAGTACATTCCTAGGTGGCTACGAGCAGTACTTC.

The J gene is TRBJ2-5, the V gene TRBV11-2; TRBD1 aligns across 7 bases. V trimming: 1 base; J trimming: 0 bases; junction bases outside the gene matches: 11. The germline V gene encodes CDR1 SGHAT and CDR2 FQNNGV. This CDR3 has 18 residues. CDR3 DNA: TGTGCCAGCAGCTTAGGGCTTGGGGCAGGGGGTAACCAAGAGACCCAGTACTTC. It yields the protein CASSLGLGAGGNQETQYF.

V and J are TRBV30 and TRBJ1-2; no definite D call. The germline gives CDR1 GTSNPN, CDR2 SVGIG (reference sequence). Trimming removed 2 bases from V and 1 base from J, with 2 bases in between. The CDR3 loop spans 11 amino acids. The CDR3 DNA follows: TGTGCCTGGAGTCTTAACTATGGCTACACCTTC. This translates into CAWSLNYGYTF.

This sequence joins TRBV30 and TRBJ2-7; D might be TRBD2 (5 bases). Germline CDR1 reads GTSNPN; CDR2 reads SVGIG (reference sequence). The CDR3 extends over 13 amino acids. Between the trimmed V and J ends, which lost 0 bases and 0 bases, there was a span of 6 bases. CDR3 nucleotide sequence: TGTGCCTGGAGTGTCGGACTCTCCTACGAGCAGTACTTC. Translating it yields CAWSVGLSYEQYF.

The chain recombines TRBV10-3 with TRBJ1-4; possibly TRBD1 for D (5 bases). In germline, CDR1 is ENHRY, CDR2 SYGVKD. Deletions cut 2 bases from V and 7 bases from J, with 20 bases between. The CDR3 totals 17 residues. The CDR3 nucleotides are TGTGCCATCAGTGAGCTCTTGGGGGGTCACAATCGTGAAAAACTGTTTTTT. Its protein product is CAISELLGGHNREKLFF.

The chain uses TRBV6-5 and TRBJ2-5, with 9 bases fitting TRBD1. The junction had 15 bases not matched to a gene; V was cut back by 6 bases and J by 13 bases. The CDR3 has 14 amino acids. CDR1 MNHEY and CDR2 SVGAGI come from the germline V gene. The CDR3 bases are TGTGCCAGCAGCAAACAGGGGGCGTTGGAGACACGGTACTTC. It translates to CASSKQGALETRYF.

This rearrangement joins TRBV27 to TRBJ1-5; TRBD1 matches at 9 bases. CDR1 and CDR2 from the germline V gene are MNHEY and SMNVEV (reference sequence). With 6 bases clipped from V and 0 bases from J, the junction kept 6 bases outside the gene matches. There are 16 residues in the CDR3. In DNA, the CDR3 is TGTGCCAGCAGGAGGGGACAGGGATATAGCAATCAGCCCCAGCATTTT. Its protein is CASRRGQGYSNQPQHF.

This chain links TRBV5-4 with TRBJ2-1, with D maybe TRBD2 (6 bases). Trimming shortened V by 4 bases and J by 5 bases, and 10 bases separated the two germline ends. In germline, CDR1 is SGHNT, CDR2 YYREEE (reference sequence). The CDR3 spans 13 residues. The CDR3 region is CASSGGTHNEQFF. DNA for the CDR3: TGTGCCAGCAGCGGGGGGACCCACAATGAGCAGTTCTTC.